This TCR beta chain originates from a study of blood T cell repertoires in COVID-19. Here immunoSEQ multiplex PCR was the method, and the copy in TCRdb shows in-frame clones only, minus some. The profile covers approximately 180,000 clones, with around 85% appearing a single time and about 20% taken by the ten largest. The CDR3 loop spans 14 amino acids. Germline assignment: CDR1 LGHDT and CDR2 YNNKEL (reference sequence). Deletions cut 0 bases from V and 1 base from J, with 7 bases between. Details on this clone: Different DNA sequences within this sample yield the same CDR3.

The chain carries TRBV3-1 (or the pseudogene TRBV3-2) and TRBJ2-7; no reliable D call. Sequencing was performed on peripheral blood. The TCR was taken from a person between 65 and 79 years old with COVID-19, enrolled during active disease. The CDR3 protein is CASSQDRFSYEQYF. CDR3 in DNA: TGTGCCAGCAGCCAAGACAGGTTTTCCTACGAGCAGTACTTC.